These 13 T cell receptor beta chains were sequenced from one sample in a study of cytomegalovirus exposure and HLA in healthy donors. The PCR used 60 Vbeta and 13 Jbeta primers. Assay used: immunoSEQ multiplex PCR; TCRdb lists only in-frame clones, some missing. The table records over 65,000 clones, roughly 80% of them present only once. The sample taken for sequencing was PBMCs. These receptors were obtained from a woman younger than 45 in good health and CMV-seronegative.

This clone appeared a few times. V gene TRBV2 combines with J gene TRBJ2-3; D may be TRBD1 (7 bases). The CDR3 spans 14 residues. Germline CDR1 reads SNHLY; CDR2 reads FYNNEI. The V and J ends lost 8 bases and 8 bases respectively, with 20 bases between them. CDR3 sequence: CASRMQGGRVTQYF. The CDR3 nucleotides read TGTGCCAGCCGGATGCAGGGGGGTCGGGTTACGCAGTATTTT.

Comments on this clone: A read error may produce the germline difference seen at one junction end. V usage is TRBV7-7 and J usage is TRBJ1-3; D call uncertain. This CDR3 region has 14 residues. From germline, CDR1 is SSHAT and CDR2 FNYEAQ (reference sequence). CDR3 region: CASSLTSTGNTIYF. Here the CDR3 DNA reads TGTGCTAGCAGCTTAACATCAACTGGAAACACCATATATTTT.

This CDR3 is CASTRGSNYGYTF. For the CDR3, the DNA is TGTGCCAGCACCCGAGGCTCTAACTATGGCTACACCTTC. The V call is TRBV6-5, the J call TRBJ1-2; D uncertain. V was clipped by 7 bases and J by 0 bases, with 9 bases between them. The CDR3 has 13 residues. Looked up from germline, CDR1 is MNHEY and CDR2 is SVGAGI.

CDR3 amino acids: CASSWGPDAHNYGYTF. CDR3 in DNA: TGTGCCAGCAGCTGGGGGCCGGACGCGCATAACTATGGCTACACCTTC. The genes are TRBV7-2 and TRBJ1-2; a possible D gene is TRBD1 (6 bases). The germline V gene has CDR1 SGHTA and CDR2 FQGNSA. The CDR3 length is 16 residues. The germline V and J ends were trimmed by 4 bases and 1 base, with 16 bases remaining between them.

The J gene is TRBJ2-1, the V gene TRBV5-1, with 8 bases fitting TRBD2. Trimming cost V 3 bases and J 3 bases; bases outside gene matches: 8. This CDR3 is 16 amino acids long. Germline CDR1 SGHRS, CDR2 YFSETQ. The CDR3 reads CASSSASLAGYNEQFF. DNA of the CDR3: TGCGCCAGCAGCTCCGCTTCGCTAGCGGGCTACAATGAGCAGTTCTTC.

This rearrangement joins TRBV10-3 to TRBJ2-1, with D perhaps TRBD2 (5 bases). V was shortened by 2 bases and J by 10 bases, with 15 bases between the two germline ends. Per the germline V gene, CDR1 is ENHRY and CDR2 is SYGVKD. The length of the CDR3 is 14 residues. CDR3 DNA: TGTGCCATCAGTGAGGCGACTACCCGAGTAGAGCAGTTCTTC. Amino acid sequence: CAISEATTRVEQFF.

The genes are TRBV27 and TRBJ1-2, with 7 bases identical to TRBD1. The germline V gene encodes CDR1 MNHEY and CDR2 SMNVEV (reference sequence). The CDR3 has 12 residues. The V and J ends lost 6 bases and 6 bases, in that order; junction bases with no gene match: 4. The CDR3 spells CASSRQGHGYTF. The CDR3, as DNA: TGTGCCAGCAGCCGACAGGGCCATGGCTACACCTTC.

This clone was seen a handful of times. The chain employs TRBV11-3 and TRBJ2-1; the D gene is possibly TRBD2 (5 bases). V gave up 4 bases and J gave up 0 bases, with 10 bases separating them. This CDR3 contains 15 residues. Germline CDR1 and CDR2: SGHNT and YENEEA. This chain's CDR3 is CASSSLGSSYNEQFF. In DNA, the CDR3 is TGTGCCAGCAGCTCTTTGGGGAGCTCCTACAATGAGCAGTTCTTC. The variable domain in full, with the rest retrieved from reference TRBV11-3 and TRBJ2-1, is EAGVVQSPRYKIIEKKQPVAFWCNPISGHNTLYWYLQNLGQGPELLIRYENEEAVDDSQLPKDRFSAERLKGVDSTLKIQPAELGDSAVYLCASSSLGSSYNEQFFGPGTRLTVL.

The chain is built from TRBV29-1 and TRBJ1-2; weak D call: TRBD1 (5 bases). V was pared by 7 bases and J by 8 bases, with 17 bases between. The CDR3 is made up of 12 amino acids. Per germline, CDR1 SQVTM and CDR2 ANQGSEA. CDR3 region: CSAVTGRRGYTF. The CDR3 bases are TGCAGCGCCGTCACAGGCCGACGGGGCTACACCTTC.

The chain carries TRBV9 and TRBJ2-1; 7 bases map to TRBD2. The CDR3 spans 15 residues. V trimming: 0 bases; J trimming: 7 bases; junction bases outside the gene matches: 7. Germline CDR1 reads SGDLS; CDR2 reads YYNGEE. The CDR3 sequence is CASSVGGTGRNEQFF. CDR3 bases: TGTGCCAGCAGCGTAGGTGGGACCGGGAGGAATGAGCAGTTCTTC.

The V call is TRBV7-8, the J call TRBJ2-7; tentative D call: TRBD1 (5 bases). Trimming pared 5 bases from V and 1 base from J, leaving 15 bases between. CDR3 length: 15 amino acids. Per germline, CDR1 SGHVS and CDR2 FQNEAQ. Here the CDR3 reads CASSSRVGASYEQYF. CDR3 sequence (DNA): TGTGCCAGCAGCAGCAGGGTTGGGGCTTCCTACGAGCAGTACTTC.

The rearrangement joins TRBV7-9 to TRBJ2-3; D is possibly TRBD1 (6 bases). V was clipped by 6 bases and J by 0 bases, with 13 bases between them. Germline CDR1 reads SEHNR; CDR2 reads FQNEAQ (reference sequence). CDR3 length: 15 residues. CDR3 residues: CASRLQGPSTDTQYF. Written as DNA, the CDR3 is TGTGCCAGCAGGCTTCAGGGGCCTAGCACAGATACGCAGTATTTT.

The chain links TRBV5-4 to TRBJ2-7; 9 nucleotides line up with TRBD2. This CDR3 is 16 amino acids long. Per the germline V gene, CDR1 is SGHNT and CDR2 is YYREEE (reference sequence). Trimming took 3 bases from V and 3 from J; bases not matched to a gene: 10. The CDR3 spells CASSSLGLAGFYEQYF. As DNA, the CDR3 is TGTGCCAGCAGCTCCCTTGGGCTAGCGGGGTTCTACGAGCAGTACTTC.